This T cell receptor (beta chain) originates from a study of blood T cells in healthy people across ages. From germline, CDR1 is SGHAT and CDR2 FQNNGV. This CDR3 is 12 amino acids long. V shed 4 bases and J shed 7 bases, with 8 bases lying between them. On this clonotype itself: Its matching antigen is unknown.

Study outcomes and limitations: Changes in expanded clonotypes were possibly confounded, as the CMV status of donors was unknown.

Then a second PCR, running roughly 6 to 11 cycles, was carried out with a sample-barcoded 5' primer and a J-beta primer mix. TCRdb ran MiXCR on the 5' RACE reads and lists one entry per CDR3 protein. Here the sample spans approximately 800,000 distinct CDR3 sequences, 20% to 30% being singletons. The same sample was also used in a study of T cells of mothers and their children. That work contributes: Donation came from a few healthy Caucasian mothers together with their six children.

Sequencing used blood. The chain couples TRBV11-2 to TRBJ2-4, with D uncertain. The receptor comes from a boy younger than 18 in good health. The CDR3 reads CASSSVNNIQYF. As DNA, the CDR3 is TGTGCCAGCAGCTCAGTCAATAACATTCAGTACTTC.